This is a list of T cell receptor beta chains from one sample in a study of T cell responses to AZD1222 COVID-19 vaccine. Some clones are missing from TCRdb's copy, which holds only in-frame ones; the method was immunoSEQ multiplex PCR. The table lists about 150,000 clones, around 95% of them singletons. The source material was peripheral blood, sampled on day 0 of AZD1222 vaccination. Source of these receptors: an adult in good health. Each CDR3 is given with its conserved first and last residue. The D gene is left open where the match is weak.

cdr3_nt: TGTGCCAGCAGCTACGGTGGGGGGCTCACAGATACGCAGTATTTT
cdr3_aa: CASSYGGGLTDTQYF
j_call: TRBJ2-3
d_call: NA
v_call: TRBV14

cdr3_nt: TGTGCCAGCAGCTTGACACGGATGGAGTCTAATGAAAAACTGTTTTTT
cdr3_aa: CASSLTRMESNEKLFF
j_call: TRBJ1-4
d_call: NA
v_call: TRBV5-6

cdr3_nt: TGCGCCAGCAGCTTGGTTGGTTTTGGAGCGGGAGCCTACAATGAGCAGTTCTTC
cdr3_aa: CASSLVGFGAGAYNEQFF
j_call: TRBJ2-1
d_call: TRBD2
v_call: TRBV5-1

cdr3_nt: TGTGCCAGCAGCTTGTCTGGAGCAACTAATGAAAAACTGTTTTTT
cdr3_aa: CASSLSGATNEKLFF
j_call: TRBJ1-4
d_call: NA
v_call: TRBV5-6

cdr3_nt: TGTGCCAGCAGCCCCAGCAATATGGCCCAGTACTTC
cdr3_aa: CASSPSNMAQYF
j_call: TRBJ2-5
d_call: NA
v_call: TRBV3-1/TRBV3-2

cdr3_nt: TGTGCCAGCACCCTCCCTGAGGCCATAGGGACTGGCTCCTACAATGAGCAGTTCTTC
cdr3_aa: CASTLPEAIGTGSYNEQFF
j_call: TRBJ2-1
d_call: NA
v_call: TRBV21-1

cdr3_nt: TGTGCCAGCAGCCGGTGGGGTAGGATGAATGAGCAGTTCTTC
cdr3_aa: CASSRWGRMNEQFF
j_call: TRBJ2-1
d_call: NA
v_call: TRBV14

cdr3_nt: TGTGCCAGCAGTTTGTGGACAGGGACGAAAGAGACCCAGTACTTC
cdr3_aa: CASSLWTGTKETQYF
j_call: TRBJ2-5
d_call: TRBD1
v_call: TRBV27

cdr3_nt: TGTGCCAGCTCACCCTCCGAGACCCAGTACTTC
cdr3_aa: CASSPSETQYF
j_call: TRBJ2-5
d_call: NA
v_call: TRBV18

cdr3_nt: TGTGCCTGGAGTGTACGCGGGGGAGGGACCGAAGCTTTCTTT
cdr3_aa: CAWSVRGGGTEAFF
j_call: TRBJ1-1
d_call: NA
v_call: TRBV30

cdr3_nt: TGTGCCAGCCGAGCGTTCTATGGCTACACCTTC
cdr3_aa: CASRAFYGYTF
j_call: TRBJ1-2
d_call: NA
v_call: TRBV7-9

cdr3_nt: TGTGCCAGCAGCCGGGACCTTTTCAACACCATATATTTT
cdr3_aa: CASSRDLFNTIYF
j_call: TRBJ1-3
d_call: NA
v_call: TRBV7-6

cdr3_nt: TGCGCCAGTTACTCCGGGACTAGCGGGACAGATACGCAGTATTTT
cdr3_aa: CASYSGTSGTDTQYF
j_call: TRBJ2-3
d_call: TRBD2
v_call: TRBV5-1

cdr3_nt: TGCGCCAGCAGCTTGGGCAGACTCACCGGGGAGCTGTTTTTT
cdr3_aa: CASSLGRLTGELFF
j_call: TRBJ2-2
d_call: NA
v_call: TRBV5-1